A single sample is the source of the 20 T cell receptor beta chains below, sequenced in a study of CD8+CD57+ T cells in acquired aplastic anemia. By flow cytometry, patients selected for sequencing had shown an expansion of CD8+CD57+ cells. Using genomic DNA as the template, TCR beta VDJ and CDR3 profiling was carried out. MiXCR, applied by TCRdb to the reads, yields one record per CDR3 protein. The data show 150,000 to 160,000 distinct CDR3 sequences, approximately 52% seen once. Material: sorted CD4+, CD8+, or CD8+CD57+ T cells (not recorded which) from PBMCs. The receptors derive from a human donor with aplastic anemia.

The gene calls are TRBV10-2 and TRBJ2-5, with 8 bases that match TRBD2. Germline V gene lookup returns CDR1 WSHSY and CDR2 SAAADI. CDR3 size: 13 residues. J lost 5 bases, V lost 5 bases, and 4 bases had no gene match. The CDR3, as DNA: TGCGCCAGCAGTAGTAGCGGGGCTGAGACCCAGTACTTC. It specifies CASSSSGAETQYF.

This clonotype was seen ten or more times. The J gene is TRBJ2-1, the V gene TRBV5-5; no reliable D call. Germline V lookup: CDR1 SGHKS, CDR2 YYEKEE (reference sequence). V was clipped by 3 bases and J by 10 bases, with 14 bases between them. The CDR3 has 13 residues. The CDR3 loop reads CASSSLPGPEQFF. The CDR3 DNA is TGTGCCAGCAGCTCGCTCCCTGGTCCCGAGCAGTTCTTC.

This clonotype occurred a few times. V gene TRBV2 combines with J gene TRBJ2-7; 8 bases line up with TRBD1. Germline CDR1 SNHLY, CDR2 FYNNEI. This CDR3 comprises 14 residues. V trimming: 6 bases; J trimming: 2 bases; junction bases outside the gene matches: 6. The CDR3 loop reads CASSRQGSAYEQYF. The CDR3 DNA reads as TGTGCCAGCAGCAGACAGGGGTCAGCCTACGAGCAGTACTTC.

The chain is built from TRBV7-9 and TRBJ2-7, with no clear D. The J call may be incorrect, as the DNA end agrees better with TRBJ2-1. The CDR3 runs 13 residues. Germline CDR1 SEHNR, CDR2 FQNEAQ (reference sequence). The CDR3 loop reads CASSLEAKGEQFF. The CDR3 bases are TGTGCCAGCAGCTTAGAGGCTAAGGGTGAGCAGTTCTTC.

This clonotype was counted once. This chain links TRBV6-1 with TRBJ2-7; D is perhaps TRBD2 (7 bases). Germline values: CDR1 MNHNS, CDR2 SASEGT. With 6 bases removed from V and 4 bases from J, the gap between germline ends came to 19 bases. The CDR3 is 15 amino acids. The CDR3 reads CASSPGEGGPYEQYF. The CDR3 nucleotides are TGTGCCAGCAGCCCAGGGGAGGGGGGGCCATACGAGCAGTACTTC.

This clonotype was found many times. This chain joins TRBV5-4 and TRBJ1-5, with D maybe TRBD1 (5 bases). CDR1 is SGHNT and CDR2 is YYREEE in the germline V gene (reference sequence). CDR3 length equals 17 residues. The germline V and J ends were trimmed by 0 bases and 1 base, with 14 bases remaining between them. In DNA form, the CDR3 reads TGTGCCAGCAGCTTGGCCGGGGGAGATTGGAGCAATCAGCCCCAGCATTTT. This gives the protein CASSLAGGDWSNQPQHF.

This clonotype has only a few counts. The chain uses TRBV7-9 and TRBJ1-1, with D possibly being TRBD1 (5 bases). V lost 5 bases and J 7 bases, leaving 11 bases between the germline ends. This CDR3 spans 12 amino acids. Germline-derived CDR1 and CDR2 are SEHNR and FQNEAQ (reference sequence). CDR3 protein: CASSPIGVEAFF. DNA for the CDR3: TGTGCCAGCAGCCCAATAGGGGTTGAAGCTTTCTTT.

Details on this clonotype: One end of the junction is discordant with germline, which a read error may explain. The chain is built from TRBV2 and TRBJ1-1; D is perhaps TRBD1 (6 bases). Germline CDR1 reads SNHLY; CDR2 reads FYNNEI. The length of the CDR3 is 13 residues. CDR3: CASRYRVNTEAFF. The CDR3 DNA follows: TGTGCCAGCAGATACAGGGTGAACACTGAAGCCTTCTTT.

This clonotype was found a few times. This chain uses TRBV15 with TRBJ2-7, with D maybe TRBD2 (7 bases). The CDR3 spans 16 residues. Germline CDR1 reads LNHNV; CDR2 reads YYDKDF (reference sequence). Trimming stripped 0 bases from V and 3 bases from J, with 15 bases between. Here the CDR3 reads CATSRDRAGARYEQYF. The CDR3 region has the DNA TGTGCCACCAGCAGAGATCGGGCGGGGGCCCGCTACGAGCAGTACTTC.

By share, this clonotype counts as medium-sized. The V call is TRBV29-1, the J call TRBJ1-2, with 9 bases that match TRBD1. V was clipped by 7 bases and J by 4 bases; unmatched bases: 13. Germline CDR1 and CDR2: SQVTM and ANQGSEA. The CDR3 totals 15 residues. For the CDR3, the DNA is TGCAGCGCTCCGAATCCGACAGGGGGGTTCTATGGCTACACCTTC. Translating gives CSAPNPTGGFYGYTF.

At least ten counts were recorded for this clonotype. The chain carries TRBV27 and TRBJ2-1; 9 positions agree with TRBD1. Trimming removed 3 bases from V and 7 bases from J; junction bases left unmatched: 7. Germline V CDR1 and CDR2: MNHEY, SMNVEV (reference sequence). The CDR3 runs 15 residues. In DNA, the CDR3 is TGTGCCAGCAGTTTGGGGACAGGGTCGGTTAATGAGCAGTTCTTC. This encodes CASSLGTGSVNEQFF.

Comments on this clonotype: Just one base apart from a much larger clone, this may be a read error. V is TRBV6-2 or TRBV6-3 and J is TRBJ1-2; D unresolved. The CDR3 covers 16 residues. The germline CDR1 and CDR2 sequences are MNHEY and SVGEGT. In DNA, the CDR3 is TGTGCCAGCAGTCCCTCGGCCCCCAAAATGAACTATGGCTGCACCTTC. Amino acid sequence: CASSPSAPKMNYGCTF.

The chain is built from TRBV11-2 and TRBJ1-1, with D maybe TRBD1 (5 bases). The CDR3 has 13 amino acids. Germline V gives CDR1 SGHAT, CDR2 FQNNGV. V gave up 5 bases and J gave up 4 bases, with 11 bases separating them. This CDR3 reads CASSPGTLTEAFF. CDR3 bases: TGTGCCAGCAGCCCTGGGACCCTCACTGAAGCTTTCTTT.

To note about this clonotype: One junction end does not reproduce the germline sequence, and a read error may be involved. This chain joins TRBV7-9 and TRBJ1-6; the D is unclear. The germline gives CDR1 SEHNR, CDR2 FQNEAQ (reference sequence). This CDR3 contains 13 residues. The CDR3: CASSLAEHSPLHF. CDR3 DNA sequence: TGTGCCAGCAGTTTAGCGGAGCACTCACCCCTCCACTTT.

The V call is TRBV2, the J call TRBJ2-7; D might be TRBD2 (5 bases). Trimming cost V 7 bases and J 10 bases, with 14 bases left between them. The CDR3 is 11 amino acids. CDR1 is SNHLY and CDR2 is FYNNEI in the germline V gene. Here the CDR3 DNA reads TGTGCCAGCACCCGAGGAGGACCTCAGTACTTC. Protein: CASTRGGPQYF.

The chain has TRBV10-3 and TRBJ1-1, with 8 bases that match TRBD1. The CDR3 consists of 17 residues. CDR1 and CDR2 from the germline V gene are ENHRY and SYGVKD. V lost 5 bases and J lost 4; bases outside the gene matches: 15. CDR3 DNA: TGTGCCATCAGTCCGTTTTATACAGGGGGATCGGGCACTGAAGCTTTCTTT. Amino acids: CAISPFYTGGSGTEAFF.

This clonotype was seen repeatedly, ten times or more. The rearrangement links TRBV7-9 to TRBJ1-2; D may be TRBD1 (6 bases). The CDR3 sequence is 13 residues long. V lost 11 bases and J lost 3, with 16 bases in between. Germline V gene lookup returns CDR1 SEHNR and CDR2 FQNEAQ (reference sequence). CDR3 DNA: TGTGCCTTCAAAAACAGGGACGACTATGGCTACACCTTC. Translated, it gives CAFKNRDDYGYTF.

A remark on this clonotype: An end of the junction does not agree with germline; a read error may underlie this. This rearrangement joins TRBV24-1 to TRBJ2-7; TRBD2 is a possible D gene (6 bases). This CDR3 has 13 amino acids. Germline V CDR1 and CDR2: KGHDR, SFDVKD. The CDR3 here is CASSFLGGYEQYF. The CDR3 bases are TGTGCCAGCAGTTTCCTGGGGGGCTACGAGCAGTACTTC.

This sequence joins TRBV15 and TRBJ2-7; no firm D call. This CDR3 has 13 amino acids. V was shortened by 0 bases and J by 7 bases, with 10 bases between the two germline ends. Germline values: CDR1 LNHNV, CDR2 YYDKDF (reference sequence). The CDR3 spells CATSRDPRWEQYF. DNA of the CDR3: TGTGCCACCAGCAGAGACCCTAGGTGGGAGCAGTACTTC.

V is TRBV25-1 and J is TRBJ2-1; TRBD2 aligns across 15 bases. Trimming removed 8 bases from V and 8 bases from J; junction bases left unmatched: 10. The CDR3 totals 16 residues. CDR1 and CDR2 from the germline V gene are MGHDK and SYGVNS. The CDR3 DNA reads TGTGCCAGCGGAGGACTAGCGGGAGGGCCGACGGATGAGCAGTTCTTC. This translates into CASGGLAGGPTDEQFF.